This T cell receptor beta chain came from a study of blood T cell repertoires in COVID-19. Study overall: Specimens from acute and convalescent COVID-19 originated in the United States, Italy and Spain. PBMCs, B-cell-depleted T cells, or T cells provided the cDNA or gDNA that made up the material.

V lost 3 bases, J lost 2 bases, and 7 bases lay in between. The V gene's germline CDR1 is GTSNPN and CDR2 SVGIG (reference sequence). There are 13 residues in the CDR3. In the study's own analysis: Estimation of nucleated cell counts relied on the amplification of reference gene primers. Clones were read by immunoSEQ multiplex PCR, and TCRdb kept only the in-frame ones, dropping some. The DNA was the basis for D and trimming; V, J and clone size are from that table. The table shows 300,000 to 400,000 clones, with more than 75% occurring only once. The sequence was obtained from a human donor in a cohort sampled during active COVID-19. The material sequenced was peripheral blood. The chain couples TRBV30 to TRBJ2-2, with a weak D call TRBD1 (6 bases). The CDR3 nucleotides read TGTGCCTGGAGAGGGGGTAACACCGGGGAGCTGTTTTTT. It is translated as CAWRGGNTGELFF.